The present T cell receptor (beta chain) was sequenced within a study of T cells after posttransplantation cyclophosphamide. This clone showed up just once. The antigen is not known. Points from the study as a whole: Recipient CMV seropositivity and CMV reactivation strongly tracked TRB clonality. Donor-recipient repertoire similarity was low at 1-2 months, rising over year one.

Assay: immunoSEQ multiplex PCR; the TCRdb copy retains only in-frame clones and omits some. The sample consists of about 7,300 clones, 91% of them appearing once. This receptor was obtained from a woman between 50 and 59 years old in good health and a related stem cell transplant donor. The sequenced material came from CD4+ T cells sorted from blood.

CDR3 nucleotide sequence: TGTGCCAGCAGCGTAGACTCTGTGCGTAGCACGCAGTATTTT. Protein: CASSVDSVRSTQYF. The chain has TRBV9 and TRBJ2-3; D ambiguous. Per the germline V gene, CDR1 is SGDLS and CDR2 is YYNGEE. The V end was cut by 0 bases, the J end by 9 bases, with 14 bases between. The CDR3 runs 14 residues.